This passage covers 22 T cell receptor beta chains from one sample sequenced in a study of Graves' ophthalmopathy and Graves' hyperthyroidism. Amplified TCR beta CDR3 regions were obtained using RNA transcripts as template. Second-round multiplex PCR came after first-round RT-PCR with HTBI primers. TCRdb re-called the multiplex PCR reads through MiXCR, storing one row per CDR3 protein. The sample yields some 520,000 distinct CDR3 sequences, approximately 15% seen once. The source material was blood. These TCRs come from a woman in her twenties or thirties with Graves' ophthalmopathy.

This clonotype appeared many times. The junction differs from germline at one of its ends, possibly a read error. V usage is TRBV12-3 or TRBV12-4 and J usage is TRBJ2-4; TRBD2 might be the D (7 bases). There are 16 residues in the CDR3. CDR3 sequence reads: CASSPLRGGTERIKYF. The CDR3 bases are TGTGCCAGCAGTCCCCTAAGGGGGGGAACCGAACGCATTAAGTACTTC.

This clonotype was recorded at least ten times. V and J are TRBV11-2 and TRBJ1-2; D ambiguous. The V and J ends lost 8 bases and 4 bases respectively, with 20 bases between them. This CDR3 contains 15 residues. The germline V gene has CDR1 SGHAT and CDR2 FQNNGV. The CDR3 sequence: CASEGYIQSPYGYTF. CDR3 nucleotides: TGTGCCAGCGAGGGTTATATACAGAGTCCCTATGGCTACACCTTC.

This clonotype was observed many times. The chain carries TRBV28 and TRBJ1-1; D possibly corresponds to TRBD1 (5 bases). The CDR3 consists of 14 residues. From germline, CDR1 is MDHEN and CDR2 SYDVKM. The germline V and J ends were trimmed by 1 base and 4 bases, with 10 bases remaining between them. The CDR3: CASSLYPGTTEAFF. The DNA for the CDR3 is TGTGCCAGCAGTTTATATCCAGGGACCACTGAAGCTTTCTTT.

This clonotype occurred many times. The chain carries TRBV20-1 and TRBJ1-1; 7 nucleotides line up with TRBD1. CDR1 DFQATT and CDR2 SNEGSKA come from the germline V gene (reference sequence). V lost 5 bases, J lost 0 bases, and 6 bases stayed unmatched. CDR3 size: 14 residues. CDR3 residues: CSAAAGQLNTEAFF. CDR3 in DNA: TGCAGTGCTGCCGCGGGACAGTTGAACACTGAAGCTTTCTTT.

The V gene is TRBV12-3 or TRBV12-4, the J gene TRBJ1-1; no clear D. The CDR3 extends over 13 amino acids. Trimming stripped 3 bases from V and 4 bases from J, with 9 bases between. In nucleotides, the CDR3 is TGTGCCAGCAGTTTTAGGATCCCCACTGAAGCTTTCTTT. Protein: CASSFRIPTEAFF.

Many counts were recorded for this clonotype. The genes are TRBV28 and TRBJ1-1, with TRBD1 as a possible D gene (5 bases). The CDR3 is made up of 15 amino acids. Germline assignment: CDR1 MDHEN and CDR2 SYDVKM. Trimming shortened V by 2 bases and J by 1 base, and 11 bases separated the two germline ends. The CDR3, as DNA: TGTGCCAGCAGTTTACCACAAACAGGGAACACTGAAGCTTTCTTT. Its translation is CASSLPQTGNTEAFF.

In its sample, this clonotype was seen many times. V is TRBV19 and J is TRBJ1-6; D unresolved. The CDR3 runs to 12 residues. Trimming pared 3 bases from V and 9 bases from J, leaving 6 bases between. Germline CDR1 and CDR2: LNHDA and SQIVND (reference sequence). CDR3 residues: CASSIGSSPLHF. CDR3 nucleotides: TGTGCCAGTAGTATTGGAAGTTCACCCCTCCACTTT.

This clonotype occurred once. This chain links TRBV15 with TRBJ1-2, with a tentative D call TRBD1 (6 bases). The V gene's germline CDR1 is LNHNV and CDR2 YYDKDF (reference sequence). Trimming cost V 2 bases and J 6 bases, with 13 bases left between them. CDR3 length: 14 amino acids. The CDR3 reads CATSRKQGGNGYTF. The CDR3 DNA follows: TGTGCCACCAGCAGAAAACAGGGCGGGAATGGCTACACCTTC.

CDR3 DNA sequence: TGTGCCAGCAGTTTTGGTGAAGGGTTAGGCGAGCAGTACTTC. Encoded protein: CASSFGEGLGEQYF. The V call is TRBV12-3 or TRBV12-4, the J call TRBJ2-7; D unresolved. The CDR3 is made up of 14 amino acids. V lost 3 bases to trimming and J lost 6 bases, with 15 bases between them.

In DNA, the CDR3 is TGTGCCAGCAGCGGGACAGGAGGGGATCAGCCCCAGCATTTT. Residues: CASSGTGGDQPQHF. This chain connects TRBV19 to TRBJ1-5, with 8 positions matching TRBD1. V gave up 9 bases and J gave up 5 bases; unmatched junction bases: 9. Germline CDR1 reads LNHDA; CDR2 reads SQIVND (reference sequence). This CDR3 is 14 amino acids long. The full variable domain, its missing parts supplied by reference TRBV19 and TRBJ1-5, is DGGITQSPKYLFRKEGQNVTLSCEQNLNHDAMYWYRQDPGQGLRLIYYSQIVNDFQKGDIAEGYSVSREKKESFPLTVTSAQKNPTAFYLCASSGTGGDQPQHFGDGTRLSIL.

This clonotype was detected ten times or more. The chain recombines TRBV20-1 with TRBJ2-7; D gene uncertain. CDR3 length equals 11 residues. From germline, CDR1 is DFQATT and CDR2 SNEGSKA (reference sequence). V was clipped by 5 bases and J by 4 bases, with 9 bases between them. The chain's CDR3 is CSALRVYEQYF. The CDR3 DNA is TGCAGTGCTCTTCGAGTTTACGAGCAGTACTTC.

The genes are TRBV12-3 or TRBV12-4 and TRBJ1-1; D is undetermined. Trimming pared 7 bases from V and 1 base from J, leaving 10 bases between. The CDR3 length is 13 residues. The CDR3 nucleotides read TGTGCCAGCACCCGAGGATGGAACACTGAAGCTTTCTTT. Protein product: CASTRGWNTEAFF.

This chain links TRBV15 with TRBJ2-5; the D gene could be TRBD1 or TRBD2 (6 bases each). Germline V CDR1 and CDR2: LNHNV, YYDKDF (reference sequence). V dropped 5 bases and J dropped 1 base, with 17 bases sitting between them. The CDR3 covers 16 residues. The CDR3 coding sequence is TGTGCCACCAGCGGCCCCCCTGGAGGGGGCCAAGAGACCCAGTACTTC. It is translated as CATSGPPGGGQETQYF.

Ten or more counts support this clonotype. The CDR3 DNA reads TGTGCCAGCAGTAGCGGACAGGGGCCTGGCGAGCAGTACTTC. Translated, it gives CASSSGQGPGEQYF. V and J are TRBV7-9 and TRBJ2-7; 9 bases match TRBD1. J was trimmed by 6 bases and V by 6 bases; bases with no gene match: 9. The germline gives CDR1 SEHNR, CDR2 FQNEAQ (reference sequence). The CDR3 loop spans 14 amino acids.

This clonotype was recorded at least ten times. This sequence joins TRBV19 and TRBJ2-2; 10 bases match TRBD2. Germline trimming cut 7 bases from V and 0 bases from J; bases unmatched to any gene: 2. The CDR3 is 15 residues long. The germline gives CDR1 LNHDA, CDR2 SQIVND (reference sequence). The CDR3: CASTGTSANTGELFF. The CDR3 coding sequence is TGTGCCAGTACCGGGACTAGCGCGAACACCGGGGAGCTGTTTTTT.

In this sample, this clonotype turned up many times. The chain couples TRBV7-8 to TRBJ2-7; the D gene is possibly TRBD2 (5 bases). V was trimmed by 3 bases and J by 6 bases, leaving 12 bases between them. The CDR3 has 13 residues. Looked up from germline, CDR1 is SGHVS and CDR2 is FQNEAQ. The CDR3 DNA sequence: TGTGCCAGCAGCTTTGGACGGGAAGGCGAGCAGTACTTC. This translates into CASSFGREGEQYF.

The chain combines TRBV24-1 with TRBJ1-5; 7 nucleotides agree with TRBD1. The germline V gene has CDR1 KGHDR and CDR2 SFDVKD. V shed 2 bases, J shed 9 bases, and the junction held 12 bases outside the gene matches. The CDR3 has 16 residues. The CDR3, as DNA: TGTGCCACCAGTGATTCCGGGACAGCTAGCTTCTGGCCCCAGCATTTT. This encodes CATSDSGTASFWPQHF.

The gene calls are TRBV4-1 and TRBJ2-2; perhaps TRBD2 as D (7 bases). This CDR3 spans 15 amino acids. The germline V gene has CDR1 MGHRA and CDR2 YSYEKL. V lost 1 base to trimming and J lost 7 bases, with 13 bases between them. In DNA, the CDR3 is TGCGCCAGCAGCCAAGTGGGGGGGCCGGTCGGGGAGCTGTTTTTT. It translates to CASSQVGGPVGELFF.

This chain connects TRBV4-1 to TRBJ2-7; 8 positions match TRBD2. Looked up from germline, CDR1 is MGHRA and CDR2 is YSYEKL. The CDR3 runs to 15 residues. Trimming at V came to 4 bases and at J to 5 bases, leaving 10 bases not matched to a gene. The chain's CDR3 is CASSRTGLGVHEQYF. CDR3 sequence (DNA): TGCGCCAGCAGCCGCACGGGACTAGGGGTCCACGAGCAGTACTTC.

This clonotype was recorded only once. The V and J genes are TRBV28 and TRBJ1-1; D unclear. Trimming cost V 5 bases and J 4 bases, with 11 bases left between them. CDR1 is MDHEN, CDR2 SYDVKM, per germline. The CDR3 is made up of 13 amino acids. This chain's CDR3 is CASSLPGRTEAFF. As DNA, the CDR3 is TGTGCCAGCAGTCTCCCCGGGCGCACTGAAGCTTTCTTT.

This clonotype was seen ten or more times. The chain couples TRBV6-5 to TRBJ2-2; D not resolved. Germline loops: CDR1 MNHEY, CDR2 SVGAGI. The CDR3 spans 12 residues. V was cut by 7 bases and J by 14 bases, with 17 bases left in between. The CDR3: CASTITPRRLFF. The CDR3 bases are TGTGCCAGCACTATAACCCCCCGGCGACTGTTTTTT.

This clonotype has at least ten counts. This chain uses TRBV19 with TRBJ1-5, with D possibly TRBD1 on 5 matching bases. This CDR3 is built from 15 residues. Trimming pared 5 bases from V and 2 bases from J, leaving 13 bases between. Looked up from germline, CDR1 is LNHDA and CDR2 is SQIVND (reference sequence). The CDR3 DNA reads TGTGCCAGTAGTTACGGGGGAGAAGGCAATCAGCCCCAGCATTTT. Its translation: CASSYGGEGNQPQHF.